This TCR beta chain was recorded in a study of blood T cell repertoires in COVID-19. Study at large: From T cells, B-cell-depleted T cells, or PBMCs came the material, which was cDNA or gDNA.

Germline lookup yields CDR1 SGHTA and CDR2 FQGNSA. The CDR3 has 14 amino acids. V gave up 3 bases and J gave up 10 bases, with 13 bases separating them. Clones were read by immunoSEQ multiplex PCR, and TCRdb kept only the in-frame ones, dropping some. The sample has 150,000 to 200,000 clones, 70% to 90% seen once; the top ten hold just under 25%. The rearrangement links TRBV7-2 to TRBJ1-6, with D perhaps matching TRBD1 (5 bases). The sequence was obtained from a woman aged 40-49 years in a cohort exposed to, infected with or recovered from COVID-19 (not recorded which). The sample was PBMCs or T cells enriched from blood (not recorded which). CDR3 DNA: TGTGCCAGCAGCTTCGAAAGGGGCGAGTCACCCCTCCACTTT. It yields the protein CASSFERGESPLHF.